This TCR beta chain is drawn from a study of T cell changes during pregnancy in multiple sclerosis. Germline V CDR1 and CDR2: SGHAT, FQNNGV. The CDR3 spans 12 residues. The germline V and J ends were trimmed by 7 bases and 4 bases, with 11 bases remaining between them. Data came from immunoSEQ multiplex PCR; TCRdb stores just in-frame clones and leaves some out. The sample comprises roughly 50,000 clones, approximately 94% of which are singletons, and roughly 3.5% rests with the top ten. J is TRBJ2-7 and V is TRBV11-2, with a weak D call TRBD2 (5 bases). The TCR originated in a female donor with multiple sclerosis, enrolled in a pregnancy study. The sample here was CD8+ T cells from peripheral blood mononuclear cells, taken in the third trimester of pregnancy. CDR3 nucleotide sequence: TGTGCCAGCACCCCGACTATTTACGAGCAGTACTTC. Residues: CASTPTIYEQYF.